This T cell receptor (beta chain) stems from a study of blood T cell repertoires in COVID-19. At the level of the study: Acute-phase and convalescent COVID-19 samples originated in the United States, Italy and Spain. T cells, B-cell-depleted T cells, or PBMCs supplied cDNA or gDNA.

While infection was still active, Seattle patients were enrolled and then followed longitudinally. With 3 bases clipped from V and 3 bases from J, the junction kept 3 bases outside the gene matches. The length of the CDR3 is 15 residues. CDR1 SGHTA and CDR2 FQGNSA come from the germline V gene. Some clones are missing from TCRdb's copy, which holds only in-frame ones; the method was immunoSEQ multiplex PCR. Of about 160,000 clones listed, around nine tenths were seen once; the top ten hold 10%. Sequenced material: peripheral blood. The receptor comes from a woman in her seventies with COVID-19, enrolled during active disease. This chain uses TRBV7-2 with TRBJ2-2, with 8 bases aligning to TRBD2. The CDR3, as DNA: TGTGCCAGCAGCTTCGGGCGGGGGGACACCGGGGAGCTGTTTTTT. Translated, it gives CASSFGRGDTGELFF. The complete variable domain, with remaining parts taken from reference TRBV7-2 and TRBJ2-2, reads GAGVSQSPSNKVTEKGKDVELRCDPISGHTALYWYRQSLGQGLEFLIYFQGNSAPDKSGLPSDRFSAERTGGSVSTLTIQRTQQEDSAVYLCASSFGRGDTGELFFGEGSRLTVL.